These T cell receptor beta chains were read from a single sample in a study of metastatic and nonmetastatic thyroid tumors. TCRdb reanalyzed the PCR reads with MiXCR. The sample records 27,000 or so clones, around 24% being singletons. The specimen sequenced was blood. Receptor source: a female donor with papillary thyroid cancer or a benign thyroid nodule (not recorded which). Some clones in this sample may be carry-over from other donors' samples. Each CDR3 is given with its conserved first and last residue. D genes are given only for firm matches. Not every row has a clone size; where given, it reads once, few, many or a size class.

CDR3aa | CDR3nt | v_gene | d_gene | len | abundance | j_gene
CASSATGTDTQYF | TGTGCTAGCAGCGCGACAGGAACAGATACGCAGTATTTT | TRBV7-7 | - | 13 | - | TRBJ2-3
CASRYSTGTSHPEQYF | TGTGCCAGCAGATATAGCACCGGGACTTCCCATCCGGAGCAGTACTTC | TRBV6-5 | - | 16 | few | TRBJ2-7
CASSAPGGAFNEQFF | TGTGCCAGCAGCGCGCCGGGGGGGGCCTTCAATGAGCAGTTCTTC | TRBV9 | TRBD2 | 15 | many | TRBJ2-1
CAIQEIGRRRTDTQYF | TGTGCCATCCAAGAGATCGGGAGGCGCCGCACAGATACGCAGTATTTT | TRBV10-3 | TRBD2 | 16 | - | TRBJ2-3
CASSPYGWGEQFF | TGTGCCAGCAGTCCCTACGGATGGGGAGAGCAGTTCTTC | TRBV27 | - | 13 | few | TRBJ2-1
CAISDRWASGANVLTF | TGCGCCATCAGTGACAGGTGGGCGTCTGGGGCCAACGTCCTGACTTTC | TRBV10-2 | - | 16 | few | TRBJ2-6
CATSGRTGGKDTRYF | TGTGCCACCAGTGGCCGGACAGGGGGAAAAGATACGCGGTATTTT | TRBV24-1 | TRBD1 | 15 | - | TRBJ2-3
CASTGSNEQFF | TGTGCCAGTACTGGTTCTAATGAGCAGTTCTTC | TRBV19 | - | 11 | many | TRBJ2-1
CASNSPGNQRHEQYF | TGTGCCAGCAACTCACCCGGGAACCAACGGCACGAGCAGTACTTC | TRBV28 | - | 15 | - | TRBJ2-7
CASSRQAPGTGVGNEQFF | TGTGCCAGCAGCCGCCAGGCCCCGGGGACAGGGGTAGGCAATGAGCAGTTCTTC | TRBV11-2 | TRBD1 | 18 | few | TRBJ2-1
CASSLATGGNTIYF | TGTGCCAGCAGCTTAGCCACCGGGGGAAACACCATATATTTT | TRBV7-2 | - | 14 | - | TRBJ1-3
CRGREGRDTGELFF | TGCAGGGGCCGGGAGGGGCGGGACACCGGGGAGCTGTTTTTT | TRBV20-1 | TRBD2 | 14 | many | TRBJ2-2
CASSASGGRKDTQYF | TGCGCCAGCAGTGCTAGCGGGGGGCGTAAAGATACGCAGTATTTT | TRBV10-1 | TRBD2 | 15 | few | TRBJ2-3
CASSSPTLAGATTGELFF | TGCGCCAGCAGCTCGCCAACTCTCGCGGGAGCGACCACCGGGGAGCTGTTTTTT | TRBV5-1 | TRBD2 | 18 | - | TRBJ2-2